The clone carrying this TCR beta chain has at least ten counts. Looked up from germline, CDR1 is SGHRS and CDR2 is YFSETQ. V shed 4 bases, J shed 6 bases, and the junction held 3 bases outside the gene matches. The length of the CDR3 is 13 residues. This sample was taken from a study of blood T cells in healthy people across ages. There were healthy Caucasian individuals from Russia, aged roughly 6 to 100, serving as donors. A J-beta primer mix and a sample-barcoded 5' primer were used in a second PCR of about 7 to 11 cycles. With 12 random nucleotides, a template-switch adaptor tagged each individual cDNA molecule. TCRdb recomputed calls from the 5' RACE reads with MiXCR, one row per CDR3 protein. This sample has 1.5 million or so distinct CDR3 sequences, with around 42% found just once.

Material for sequencing was blood. This chain uses TRBV5-1 with TRBJ2-1; TRBD2 matches at 8 bases. This sequence originates from a woman under 30 in good health. The CDR3 loop is CASSTGTSNEQFF. The CDR3 DNA is TGCGCCAGCAGCACCGGGACTAGCAATGAGCAGTTCTTC.